The next 13 T cell receptor beta chains were all read from a single sample in a study of OX40 agonist ivuxolimab in advanced cancers. Profiling relied on immunoSEQ multiplex PCR, and the TCRdb table lists in-frame clones only, not all of them. The data show roughly 70,000 clones, around 93% seen once. The sample was CD4+ or CD8+ T cells sorted from blood, taken in a trial of the OX40 agonist ivuxolimab. The receptor set was obtained from an adult with an advanced solid tumor such as melanoma, head and neck, liver or kidney cancer.

This clone was recorded only once. The chain employs TRBV28 and TRBJ1-2, with 10 bases lining up with TRBD1. Per germline, CDR1 MDHEN and CDR2 SYDVKM. V gave up 5 bases and J gave up 5 bases; unmatched junction bases: 8. The CDR3 runs to 15 residues. This chain's CDR3 is CASSPGTGVGYGYTF. For the CDR3, the DNA is TGTGCCAGCAGTCCTGGGACAGGGGTAGGGTATGGCTACACCTTC.

The rearrangement uses TRBV7-8 and TRBJ2-3; D gene uncertain. The germline CDR1 and CDR2 sequences are SGHVS and FQNEAQ. The CDR3 has 13 amino acids. The V end was cut by 0 bases, the J end by 6 bases, with 7 bases between. The CDR3 region has the DNA TGTGCCAGCAGCTTAGCCCAGAAGGATACGCAGTATTTT. Protein product: CASSLAQKDTQYF.

The genes are TRBV6-5 and TRBJ2-1; TRBD2 agrees at 8 bases. Germline CDR1 and CDR2: MNHEY and SVGAGI. V trimming: 6 bases; J trimming: 8 bases; junction bases outside the gene matches: 9. The CDR3 totals 14 residues. CDR3 nucleotide sequence: TGTGCCAGCAGCGCCGGGACTAGGGTAGATGAGCAGTTCTTC. Protein sequence: CASSAGTRVDEQFF.

This clone has only one observation. This chain joins TRBV6-1 and TRBJ2-7; the D gene is possibly TRBD1 (6 bases). The V gene lost 5 bases and the J gene lost 4 bases, with 12 bases spanning the gap. This CDR3 has 13 amino acids. Looked up from germline, CDR1 is MNHNS and CDR2 is SASEGT. CDR3 in amino acids: CASSTGWRYEQYF. CDR3 coding DNA: TGTGCCAGCAGTACAGGGTGGCGGTACGAGCAGTACTTC.

The chain has TRBV5-1 and TRBJ1-2, with a tentative D call TRBD1 (6 bases). The V gene's germline CDR1 is SGHRS and CDR2 YFSETQ. V lost 4 bases and J 0 bases, leaving 10 bases between the germline ends. The CDR3 sequence is 14 residues long. This CDR3 is CASSKGTTNYGYTF. The CDR3 coding sequence is TGCGCCAGCAGCAAAGGGACAACTAACTATGGCTACACCTTC.

The V and J genes are TRBV29-1 and TRBJ2-2, with 7 bases lining up with TRBD2. Germline CDR1 SQVTM, CDR2 ANQGSEA. V lost 5 bases to trimming and J lost 2 bases; unmatched junction nucleotides: 5. The CDR3 runs to 14 residues. As DNA, the CDR3 is TGCAGCGTTTGGGCTAGCGGAAACACCGGGGAGCTGTTTTTT. Protein product: CSVWASGNTGELFF.

The V and J genes are TRBV7-2 and TRBJ1-2; maybe TRBD1 (5 bases). CDR3 length equals 14 residues. Germline lookup yields CDR1 SGHTA and CDR2 FQGNSA. With 7 bases removed from V and 6 bases from J, the gap between germline ends came to 18 bases. The CDR3 sequence is CASIPRGEGDGYTF. In nucleotides, the CDR3 is TGTGCCAGCATCCCTCGGGGGGAAGGGGATGGCTACACCTTC.

This chain connects TRBV5-1 to TRBJ2-1, with 8 bases that match TRBD1. The CDR3 is 14 residues long. The germline V gene encodes CDR1 SGHRS and CDR2 YFSETQ. After removal of 5 bases from V and 7 bases from J, the junction contained 8 bases not matched to a gene. DNA for the CDR3: TGCGCCAGCAGGTCCGAGGACAGGGTGAATGAGCAGTTCTTC. This codes for CASRSEDRVNEQFF.

The J gene is TRBJ1-1, the V gene TRBV5-1; 9 positions agree with TRBD1. Per germline, CDR1 SGHRS and CDR2 YFSETQ. This CDR3 region has 17 residues. The trim removed 4 bases at V and 0 bases at J, leaving 10 bases unmatched. The CDR3 loop reads CASSPLPGQGLNTEAFF. In nucleotides, the CDR3 is TGCGCCAGCAGCCCCCTACCGGGACAGGGTTTGAACACTGAAGCTTTCTTT.

V and J are TRBV19 and TRBJ1-1; 7 bases align to TRBD1. The V gene's germline CDR1 is LNHDA and CDR2 SQIVND (reference sequence). V shed 5 bases and J 1 base; nucleotides not matched to a gene: 7. This CDR3 has 15 residues. The CDR3: CASSPRQGTNTEAFF. CDR3 in DNA: TGTGCCAGTAGTCCGAGACAGGGTACGAACACTGAAGCTTTCTTT.

Only one count was recorded for this clone. V gene TRBV27 combines with J gene TRBJ2-2; 11 bases align to TRBD2. Per the germline V gene, CDR1 is MNHEY and CDR2 is SMNVEV (reference sequence). The CDR3 covers 14 residues. V lost 4 bases, J lost 8 bases, and 3 bases stayed unmatched. The CDR3 here is CASSSTSGSGELFF. The CDR3 DNA follows: TGTGCCAGCAGTTCAACTAGCGGGAGTGGGGAGCTGTTTTTT.

The chain uses TRBV7-6 and TRBJ2-7; TRBD1 is a possible D gene (6 bases). Germline V gene lookup returns CDR1 SGHVS and CDR2 FNYEAQ. V lost 6 bases and J 2 bases, leaving 11 bases between the germline ends. The CDR3 totals 13 residues. The chain's CDR3 is CASSVGQPYEQYF. In nucleotides, the CDR3 is TGTGCCAGCAGTGTGGGACAACCCTACGAGCAGTACTTC.

This rearrangement joins TRBV7-9 to TRBJ2-5; D is unclear. The germline CDR1 and CDR2 sequences are SEHNR and FQNEAQ (reference sequence). Trimming pared 3 bases from V and 5 bases from J, leaving 7 bases between. This CDR3 spans 12 amino acids. CDR3 sequence: CASSFGVETQYF. The CDR3, as DNA: TGTGCCAGCAGCTTTGGAGTCGAGACCCAGTACTTC.